A selection of T cell receptor beta chains follows, all from one sample in a study of early T cells in non-severe SARS-CoV-2 infection. TCRdb re-derived calls from the 5' RACE reads in MiXCR, one entry per CDR3 protein. The data show about 84,000 distinct CDR3 sequences, with roughly an eighth seen just once and around 2.4% held by the top ten. Input material: whole blood. The source of these receptors is an adult who was a healthcare worker with PCR-confirmed SARS-CoV-2 infection or an uninfected control (not recorded which). The CDR3 runs from the conserved cysteine through the conserved F or W. D genes are given only for firm matches. Clone sizes are given selectively: once, few, many, or a class where the clone is expanded.

abundance: NA
v_gene: TRBV2
j_gene: TRBJ1-5
d_gene: TRBD1
CDR3aa: CASSIGTVGGRGPQHF
CDR3nt: TGTGCCAGCAGTATTGGGACAGTTGGGGGTCGGGGGCCCCAGCATTTT

abundance: many
v_gene: TRBV18
j_gene: TRBJ2-3
d_gene: TRBD2
CDR3aa: CASSPLAGGRTDTQYF
CDR3nt: TGTGCCAGCTCACCACTAGCGGGGGGGCGCACAGATACGCAGTATTTT

abundance: NA
v_gene: TRBV20-1
j_gene: TRBJ2-7
d_gene: TRBD1
CDR3aa: CSVPTGNSYEQYF
CDR3nt: TGCAGTGTTCCGACAGGGAATTCCTACGAGCAGTACTTC

abundance: few
v_gene: TRBV6-2/TRBV6-3
j_gene: TRBJ2-4
d_gene: TRBD2
CDR3aa: CASTNTSAGNIQYF
CDR3nt: TGTGCCAGCACTAATACTAGCGCTGGAAACATTCAGTACTTC

abundance: few
v_gene: TRBV12-3/TRBV12-4
j_gene: TRBJ2-1
d_gene: NA
CDR3aa: CASSYQYNEQFF
CDR3nt: TGTGCCAGCAGTTATCAGTACAATGAGCAGTTCTTC

abundance: many
v_gene: TRBV9
j_gene: TRBJ1-1
d_gene: NA
CDR3aa: CASSVVGLTNTEAFF
CDR3nt: TGTGCCAGCAGCGTAGTCGGTTTAACGAACACTGAAGCTTTCTTT

abundance: many
v_gene: TRBV2
j_gene: TRBJ1-5
d_gene: NA
CDR3aa: CASRDGGKGQPQHF
CDR3nt: TGTGCCAGCCGGGACGGAGGGAAGGGTCAGCCCCAGCATTTT

abundance: NA
v_gene: TRBV5-1
j_gene: TRBJ1-5
d_gene: TRBD1
CDR3aa: CASSPGTEFQPQHF
CDR3nt: TGCGCCAGCAGTCCCGGGACAGAGTTCCAGCCCCAGCATTTT

abundance: many
v_gene: TRBV11-3
j_gene: TRBJ2-1
d_gene: NA
CDR3aa: CASSRGYWEDEQFF
CDR3nt: TGTGCCAGCAGCCGTGGGTACTGGGAGGATGAGCAGTTCTTC

abundance: NA
v_gene: TRBV9
j_gene: TRBJ2-7
d_gene: TRBD2
CDR3aa: CASSVQGGTGRREQYF
CDR3nt: TGTGCCAGCAGCGTACAGGGAGGGACGGGTAGGAGGGAGCAGTACTTC

abundance: few
v_gene: TRBV9
j_gene: TRBJ2-5
d_gene: NA
CDR3aa: CASSVQSGQETQYF
CDR3nt: TGTGCCAGCAGCGTACAAAGCGGCCAAGAGACCCAGTACTTC

abundance: NA
v_gene: TRBV7-2
j_gene: TRBJ1-1
d_gene: TRBD1
CDR3aa: CASSIRQGNTEAFF
CDR3nt: TGTGCCAGCAGCATCAGACAGGGGAACACTGAAGCTTTCTTT

abundance: NA
v_gene: TRBV28
j_gene: TRBJ1-3
d_gene: NA
CDR3aa: CASSPVGGSGNTIYF
CDR3nt: TGTGCCAGCAGTCCCGTTGGCGGGTCCGGAAACACCATATATTTT

abundance: few
v_gene: TRBV20-1
j_gene: TRBJ2-3
d_gene: NA
CDR3aa: CSASAGMWTDTQYF
CDR3nt: TGCAGTGCTAGCGCAGGGATGTGGACAGATACGCAGTATTTT

abundance: NA
v_gene: TRBV16
j_gene: TRBJ1-1
d_gene: NA
CDR3aa: CASSQYLEAFF
CDR3nt: TGTGCCAGCAGCCAATATCTCGAGGCTTTCTTT

abundance: few
v_gene: TRBV11-2
j_gene: TRBJ2-5
d_gene: TRBD2
CDR3aa: CASSFLRGGELETQYF
CDR3nt: TGTGCCAGCAGTTTTCTGCGGGGGGGCGAGTTGGAGACCCAGTACTTC

abundance: few
v_gene: TRBV20-1
j_gene: TRBJ1-6
d_gene: NA
CDR3aa: CSAREGPVNSPLHF
CDR3nt: TGCAGTGCTAGAGAGGGCCCAGTAAATTCACCCCTCCACTTT

abundance: few
v_gene: TRBV20-1
j_gene: TRBJ2-1
d_gene: NA
CDR3aa: CSARSRKTYNEQFF
CDR3nt: TGCAGTGCTAGATCCAGGAAAACCTACAATGAGCAGTTCTTC

abundance: NA
v_gene: TRBV5-1
j_gene: TRBJ1-1
d_gene: NA
CDR3aa: CANSLESRTEAFF
CDR3nt: TGCGCCAACAGCTTGGAGAGTAGGACTGAAGCTTTCTTT

abundance: few
v_gene: TRBV5-1
j_gene: TRBJ2-7
d_gene: NA
CDR3aa: CASSPETLYEQYF
CDR3nt: TGCGCCAGCAGCCCCGAAACCTTATACGAGCAGTACTTC

abundance: many
v_gene: TRBV24-1
j_gene: TRBJ2-6
d_gene: TRBD2
CDR3aa: CATSFGGGSGANVLTF
CDR3nt: TGTGCCACCAGTTTCGGGGGGGGCTCTGGGGCCAACGTCCTGACTTTC

abundance: many
v_gene: TRBV16
j_gene: TRBJ1-2
d_gene: NA
CDR3aa: CASSQGIRPASYGYTF
CDR3nt: TGTGCCAGCAGCCAAGGAATACGTCCAGCGAGCTATGGCTACACCTTC

abundance: many
v_gene: TRBV10-2
j_gene: TRBJ1-6
d_gene: NA
CDR3aa: CASSEPWEDSPLHF
CDR3nt: TGCGCCAGCAGTGAGCCCTGGGAGGATTCACCCCTCCACTTT

abundance: NA
v_gene: TRBV7-9
j_gene: TRBJ1-2
d_gene: NA
CDR3aa: CASSLNTPRYGYTF
CDR3nt: TGTGCCAGCAGCTTGAACACCCCACGATATGGCTACACCTTC

abundance: few
v_gene: TRBV7-3
j_gene: TRBJ2-2
d_gene: NA
CDR3aa: CASSSQSTGELFF
CDR3nt: TGTGCCAGCAGCTCGCAATCCACCGGGGAGCTGTTTTTT

abundance: many
v_gene: TRBV6-1
j_gene: TRBJ1-5
d_gene: TRBD1
CDR3aa: CASSEGGRGGFGNQPQHF
CDR3nt: TGTGCCAGCAGTGAAGGGGGTAGAGGGGGCTTCGGCAATCAGCCCCAGCATTTT

abundance: NA
v_gene: TRBV7-9
j_gene: TRBJ2-7
d_gene: NA
CDR3aa: CASSLLVDEQYF
CDR3nt: TGTGCCAGCAGCTTACTAGTCGACGAGCAGTACTTC

abundance: NA
v_gene: TRBV28
j_gene: TRBJ1-5
d_gene: NA
CDR3aa: CASSLGAGQNQPQHF
CDR3nt: TGTGCCAGCAGTTTAGGGGCAGGTCAGAATCAGCCCCAGCATTTT

abundance: few
v_gene: TRBV5-1
j_gene: TRBJ2-7
d_gene: TRBD2
CDR3aa: CASSSGGVMNEQYF
CDR3nt: TGCGCCAGCAGCTCCGGGGGGGTGATGAACGAGCAGTACTTC

abundance: few
v_gene: TRBV29-1
j_gene: TRBJ2-1
d_gene: TRBD2
CDR3aa: CSVDPTQAGGLNEQFF
CDR3nt: TGCAGCGTTGATCCAACCCAGGCGGGAGGTCTCAACGAGCAGTTCTTC

abundance: many
v_gene: TRBV12-3/TRBV12-4
j_gene: TRBJ1-4
d_gene: TRBD1
CDR3aa: CASSPTGQGGNEKLFF
CDR3nt: TGTGCCAGCAGTCCAACAGGACAGGGAGGAAATGAAAAACTGTTTTTT

abundance: NA
v_gene: TRBV5-1
j_gene: TRBJ2-3
d_gene: NA
CDR3aa: CASSLAGGFSTDTQYF
CDR3nt: TGCGCCAGCAGCTTGGCCGGGGGTTTCAGCACAGATACGCAGTATTTT

abundance: many
v_gene: TRBV19
j_gene: TRBJ2-1
d_gene: NA
CDR3aa: CASSIGEIYNEQFF
CDR3nt: TGTGCCAGTAGTATCGGCGAGATCTACAATGAGCAGTTCTTC

abundance: NA
v_gene: TRBV6-5
j_gene: TRBJ2-1
d_gene: TRBD2
CDR3aa: CATKQPRGSSYNEQFF
CDR3nt: TGTGCCACCAAACAACCTCGCGGGAGCTCCTACAATGAGCAGTTCTTC

abundance: NA
v_gene: TRBV5-5
j_gene: TRBJ2-1
d_gene: NA
CDR3aa: CASSFDPGSGLSEQFF
CDR3nt: TGTGCCAGCAGCTTCGATCCCGGGAGCGGCCTTAGTGAGCAGTTCTTC

abundance: many
v_gene: TRBV7-6
j_gene: TRBJ2-7
d_gene: NA
CDR3aa: CASSPARGGEQYF
CDR3nt: TGTGCCAGCAGCCCGGCACGAGGGGGCGAGCAGTACTTC

abundance: many
v_gene: TRBV6-4
j_gene: TRBJ2-2
d_gene: TRBD1
CDR3aa: CASSGQGLSTGELFF
CDR3nt: TGTGCCAGCAGTGGACAGGGGTTGAGCACCGGGGAGCTGTTTTTT

abundance: NA
v_gene: TRBV3-1
j_gene: TRBJ2-3
d_gene: TRBD1
CDR3aa: CASSRGQGSIADTQYF
CDR3nt: TGTGCCAGCAGCCGGGGACAGGGGAGTATCGCAGATACGCAGTATTTT

abundance: NA
v_gene: TRBV4-2
j_gene: TRBJ2-7
d_gene: NA
CDR3aa: CASSQALGDSSYEQYF
CDR3nt: TGTGCCAGCAGCCAAGCTTTGGGCGATAGCTCCTACGAGCAGTACTTC

abundance: many
v_gene: TRBV2
j_gene: TRBJ1-5
d_gene: NA
CDR3aa: CASSEQGLGNQPQHF
CDR3nt: TGTGCCAGCAGTGAACAGGGCCTCGGCAATCAGCCCCAGCATTTT

abundance: NA
v_gene: TRBV10-3
j_gene: TRBJ2-7
d_gene: TRBD2
CDR3aa: CAITPGLAEQYF
CDR3nt: TGTGCCATCACCCCGGGACTAGCGGAGCAGTACTTC

abundance: NA
v_gene: TRBV28
j_gene: TRBJ1-2
d_gene: TRBD1
CDR3aa: CATWTGDNYGYTF
CDR3nt: TGTGCCACCTGGACAGGGGATAACTATGGCTACACCTTC

abundance: NA
v_gene: TRBV11-1
j_gene: TRBJ2-7
d_gene: NA
CDR3aa: CASSSSSKQYF
CDR3nt: TGTGCCAGCAGCTCCTCGTCGAAGCAGTACTTC

abundance: NA
v_gene: TRBV29-1
j_gene: TRBJ2-7
d_gene: NA
CDR3aa: CSVAWTATIGGEQYF
CDR3nt: TGCAGCGTCGCCTGGACAGCCACCATCGGAGGCGAGCAGTACTTC

abundance: many
v_gene: TRBV7-9
j_gene: TRBJ2-4
d_gene: NA
CDR3aa: CASSLKMVRDGGVDIQYF
CDR3nt: TGTGCCAGCAGTCTAAAGATGGTGCGGGACGGGGGTGTGGACATTCAGTACTTC

abundance: NA
v_gene: TRBV12-3/TRBV12-4
j_gene: TRBJ1-1
d_gene: NA
CDR3aa: CASSFMGSEAFF
CDR3nt: TGTGCCAGCAGTTTTATGGGCAGTGAAGCTTTCTTT

abundance: few
v_gene: TRBV28
j_gene: TRBJ1-1
d_gene: NA
CDR3aa: CASSSGTVNTEAFF
CDR3nt: TGTGCCAGCAGCTCGGGGACGGTGAACACTGAAGCTTTCTTT

abundance: NA
v_gene: TRBV11-1
j_gene: TRBJ2-1
d_gene: TRBD2
CDR3aa: CASSLHSGGARNEQFF
CDR3nt: TGTGCCAGCAGTTTACATAGCGGGGGGGCCCGCAATGAGCAGTTCTTC

abundance: few
v_gene: TRBV2
j_gene: TRBJ1-4
d_gene: NA
CDR3aa: CASRVEKLFF
CDR3nt: TGTGCCAGCAGGGTTGAAAAACTGTTTTTT

abundance: few
v_gene: TRBV29-1
j_gene: TRBJ2-3
d_gene: TRBD1
CDR3aa: CSVLADRGSTDTQYF
CDR3nt: TGCAGCGTTTTGGCGGACAGGGGTAGCACAGATACGCAGTATTTT

abundance: many
v_gene: TRBV20-1
j_gene: TRBJ1-2
d_gene: NA
CDR3aa: CSASPNSYGYTF
CDR3nt: TGCAGTGCTAGTCCCAATTCCTATGGCTACACCTTC

abundance: NA
v_gene: TRBV28
j_gene: TRBJ2-5
d_gene: NA
CDR3aa: CASGRKRETQYF
CDR3nt: TGTGCCAGCGGAAGGAAAAGAGAGACCCAGTACTTC

abundance: many
v_gene: TRBV10-2
j_gene: TRBJ2-2
d_gene: NA
CDR3aa: CASGGGGGTGELFF
CDR3nt: TGCGCCAGCGGCGGCGGGGGCGGCACCGGGGAGCTGTTTTTT

abundance: few
v_gene: TRBV20-1
j_gene: TRBJ2-7
d_gene: TRBD1
CDR3aa: CSARDPGTGNSEQYF
CDR3nt: TGCAGTGCTAGAGATCCCGGGACAGGGAACTCCGAGCAGTACTTC

abundance: many
v_gene: TRBV7-3
j_gene: TRBJ2-5
d_gene: TRBD1
CDR3aa: CASSPTGMSLETQYF
CDR3nt: TGTGCCAGCAGCCCGACAGGGATGTCCCTGGAGACCCAGTACTTC

abundance: many
v_gene: TRBV9
j_gene: TRBJ1-1
d_gene: NA
CDR3aa: CASSKEGATEAFF
CDR3nt: TGTGCCAGCAGCAAGGAAGGGGCGACTGAAGCTTTCTTT

abundance: many
v_gene: TRBV25-1
j_gene: TRBJ1-6
d_gene: NA
CDR3aa: CASSDGTHSYNSPLHF
CDR3nt: TGTGCCAGCAGTGATGGCACCCACTCCTATAATTCACCCCTCCACTTT

abundance: few
v_gene: TRBV20-1
j_gene: TRBJ1-1
d_gene: TRBD1
CDR3aa: CSALLREQGALNTEAFF
CDR3nt: TGCAGTGCCTTACTCCGGGAACAGGGGGCCCTGAACACTGAAGCTTTCTTT